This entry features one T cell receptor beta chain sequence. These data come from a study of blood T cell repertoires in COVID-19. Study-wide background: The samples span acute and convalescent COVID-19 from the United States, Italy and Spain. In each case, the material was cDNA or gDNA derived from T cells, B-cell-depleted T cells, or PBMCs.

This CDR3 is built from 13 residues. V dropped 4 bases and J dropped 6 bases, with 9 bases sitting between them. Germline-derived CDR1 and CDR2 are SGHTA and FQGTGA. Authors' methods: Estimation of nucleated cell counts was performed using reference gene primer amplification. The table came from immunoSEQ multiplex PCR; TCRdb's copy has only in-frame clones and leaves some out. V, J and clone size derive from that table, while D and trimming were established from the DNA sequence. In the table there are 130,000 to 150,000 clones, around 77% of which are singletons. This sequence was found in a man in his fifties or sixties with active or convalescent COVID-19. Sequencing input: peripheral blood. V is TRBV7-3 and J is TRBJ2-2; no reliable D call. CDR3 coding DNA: TGTGCCAGCAGCTCCCCCCAGTCCGGGGAGCTGTTTTTT. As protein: CASSSPQSGELFF.